The present T cell receptor beta chain was sequenced within a study of graft-versus-host responses after intestinal transplantation. Study-wide findings and caveats: GvH clones occurred in recipient marrow; some first appeared in ileum or blood.

Sequencing used immunoSEQ multiplex PCR; TCRdb keeps in-frame clones, though not all of them. Of tens of thousands of clones in the sample, approximately 90% were seen once. Germline CDR1 and CDR2: SGHNT and YYREEE (reference sequence). The CDR3 runs to 15 residues. V lost 7 bases, J lost 6 bases, and 8 bases stayed unmatched. Concerning this clone: The antigen remains unidentified.

The source was PBMCs, collected around 120 days after intestinal transplantation. The clonotype comes from a human patient who received an intestinal transplant, so some T cells may come from the graft donor. The chain carries TRBV5-4 and TRBJ2-1; the match to TRBD2 covers 12 bases. Written as DNA, the CDR3 is TGTGCCAGCTCTCCCCCTAGCGGGGGGGCCAATGAGCAGTTCTTC. This codes for CASSPPSGGANEQFF.